Listed below are T cell receptor beta chains from one sample, sequenced in a study of cytomegalovirus exposure and HLA in healthy donors. The repertoire was sequenced with immunoSEQ multiplex PCR; TCRdb's copy has only in-frame clones and lacks some. Of fewer than 200,000 clones in the sample, roughly 80% were seen once. What was sequenced was PBMCs. The source is a man younger than 40 in good health and CMV-seropositive. Each CDR3 is given with its conserved first and last residue. A D gene is named only where the DNA matches it firmly. Clone size is shown for a subset of rows, as once, few, many or a class of expanded clone.

length	size	J	D	V	DNA	CDR3
16	-	TRBJ2-2	TRBD1	TRBV5-1	TGCGCCAGCAGCTTGGTGGGACAGTGGGACACCGGGGAGCTGTTTTTT	CASSLVGQWDTGELFF
14	once	TRBJ2-7	TRBD1	TRBV7-9	TGTGCCAGCAGCTTGGACAGGGAAAACCACGAGCAGTACTTC	CASSLDRENHEQYF
15	-	TRBJ2-1	-	TRBV6-1	TGTGCCAGCAGTGAAGAGGTGGGGGCTATCAATGAGCAGTTCTTC	CASSEEVGAINEQFF
16	-	TRBJ2-4	TRBD2	TRBV5-1	TGCGCCAGCAGCCCAGGACTAGCGTCGTCCAAAAACATTCAGTACTTC	CASSPGLASSKNIQYF
14	few	TRBJ2-1	TRBD2	TRBV28	TGTGCCAGCAGATTACTAGCGGGGGCGAGACTGGAGTTCTTC	CASRLLAGARLEFF
15	-	TRBJ2-3	TRBD1	TRBV5-1	TGCGCCAGCAGCTTAAGGGACAGAGTCACAGATACGCAGTATTTT	CASSLRDRVTDTQYF
14	-	TRBJ1-5	TRBD1	TRBV19	TGTGCCAGTAGTTCGGACAGGGAAGGTCAGCCCCAGCATTTT	CASSSDREGQPQHF
13	-	TRBJ1-2	TRBD1	TRBV27	TGTGCCAGCGGGGAAGGGGGCAGCTATGGCTACACCTTC	CASGEGGSYGYTF
16	-	TRBJ1-5	-	TRBV4-1	TGCGCCAGCAGCCAAGAGGCGACTCTTTCCAATCAGCCCCAGCATTTT	CASSQEATLSNQPQHF
14	-	TRBJ2-3	TRBD1	TRBV19	TGTGCCAGTAGTGGGGGACAGGGGACAGATACGCAGTATTTT	CASSGGQGTDTQYF